A single sample gave rise to the 10 T cell receptor beta chains below, sequenced in a study of T cells in localized non-small cell lung cancer. Only in-frame clones appear in the TCRdb table, and some are missing; sequencing was by immunoSEQ multiplex PCR. The sample has 70,000 to 80,000 clones, 70% to 90% seen once; the top ten hold approximately 22%. Source: peripheral blood, taken before any cancer treatment. The receptors here all came from a woman aged 40 to 75 with stage I squamous cell lung carcinoma.

V and J are TRBV5-6 and TRBJ2-1; D is unresolved. There are 15 residues in the CDR3. Trimming removed 3 bases from V and 0 bases from J, with 10 bases in between. Germline V gives CDR1 SGHDT, CDR2 YYEEEE. The CDR3 sequence: CASSSLRSSYNEQFF. CDR3 DNA: TGTGCCAGCAGCTCTCTGAGGAGCTCCTACAATGAGCAGTTCTTC.

This clone was seen once. The chain combines TRBV7-3 with TRBJ2-2; D remains ambiguous. This CDR3 spans 14 amino acids. The V gene's germline CDR1 is SGHTA and CDR2 FQGTGA. Trimming left V 5 bases short and J 4 bases short, with 11 bases between. The CDR3 DNA reads TGTGCCAGCAGCCCGGAACCTGTCACCGGGGAGCTGTTTTTT. Amino acids: CASSPEPVTGELFF.

The rearrangement uses TRBV6-5 and TRBJ1-1, with D maybe TRBD1 (6 bases). V lost 5 bases and J 10 bases, leaving 17 bases between the germline ends. The germline gives CDR1 MNHEY, CDR2 SVGAGI. This CDR3 is 13 amino acids long. The CDR3, as DNA: TGTGCCAGCAGTAAGGGTACAGGGTCCAGAGCTTTCTTT. Amino acids: CASSKGTGSRAFF.

The chain recombines TRBV6-5 with TRBJ2-7, with unresolved D. Germline CDR1 and CDR2: MNHEY and SVGAGI. V lost 4 bases and J lost 6, with 7 bases in between. CDR3 size: 11 residues. The CDR3: CASSFGTEQYF. Written as DNA, the CDR3 is TGTGCCAGCAGTTTCGGAACCGAGCAGTACTTC.

The chain joins TRBV2 to TRBJ1-2; no clear D gene. The CDR3 is 12 residues long. V lost 7 bases and J 4 bases, leaving 10 bases between the germline ends. The germline V gene has CDR1 SNHLY and CDR2 FYNNEI. This CDR3 is CASIWEGYGYTF. The CDR3 coding sequence is TGTGCCAGCATCTGGGAGGGCTATGGCTACACCTTC.

The chain recombines TRBV9 with TRBJ2-3; the match to TRBD2 covers 9 bases. The V segment lost 4 bases and the J segment 4 bases; nucleotides outside the gene matches: 10. CDR1 is SGDLS and CDR2 is YYNGEE in the germline V gene. The CDR3 has 16 amino acids. The CDR3 loop is CASSPRPGLAADTQYF. The CDR3 DNA reads as TGTGCCAGCAGCCCGAGACCGGGACTAGCAGCAGATACGCAGTATTTT.

The chain employs TRBV7-9 and TRBJ2-5; D is perhaps TRBD2 (5 bases). The ends were cut back, 9 bases at V and 0 bases at J, with 14 bases in the middle. This CDR3 is built from 14 residues. CDR1 and CDR2 from the germline V gene are SEHNR and FQNEAQ (reference sequence). The CDR3 region is CASSRDLYQETQYF. DNA of the CDR3: TGTGCCAGTTCCCGGGATCTGTACCAAGAGACCCAGTACTTC.

This clone has only a few counts. The rearrangement joins TRBV9 to TRBJ1-3; D is uncertain. The CDR3 contains 15 residues. V was trimmed by 0 bases and J by 0 bases, leaving 7 bases between them. Germline CDR1 is SGDLS and CDR2 is YYNGEE. Written as DNA, the CDR3 is TGTGCCAGCAGCGTAGAAGCGGTCTCTGGAAACACCATATATTTT. It is translated as CASSVEAVSGNTIYF.

The chain couples TRBV18 to TRBJ1-1; D call uncertain. Trimming removed 3 bases from V and 5 bases from J, with 10 bases in between. CDR1 and CDR2 (germline): KGHSH, LQKENI. The CDR3 is 13 residues long. CDR3 loop: CASSPGSETEAFF. For the CDR3, the DNA is TGTGCCAGCTCACCCGGGTCCGAGACTGAAGCTTTCTTT.

The chain links TRBV27 to TRBJ1-6; a weak D match, TRBD1 (6 bases). The CDR3 sequence is 14 residues long. Germline CDR1 and CDR2: MNHEY and SMNVEV (reference sequence). V lost 5 bases, J lost 7 bases, and 12 bases lay in between. CDR3 nucleotide sequence: TGTGCCAGCAGTACCAGGGGCTGGAATTCACCCCTCCACTTT. Translation gives CASSTRGWNSPLHF.